These 5 T cell receptor beta chains were all obtained from the same sample, sequenced in a study of tumor and adjacent non-tumor tissue in lung cancer. The template was RNA from unsorted bulk tissue. A modified ARM-PCR protocol with three rounds of nested PCR amplified TCRbeta. Each CDR3 protein gets one entry after TCRdb re-called the multiplex PCR reads with MiXCR. The sample comprises 200,000 to 250,000 distinct CDR3 sequences, 60% to 75% of which are singletons, and roughly 24% rests with the top ten. The sequencing sample was made of lung tumor tissue. These receptors all stem from a man in his fifties or sixties with non-small cell lung cancer.

Many counts were recorded for this clonotype. The chain uses TRBV20-1 and TRBJ1-5; no clear D. CDR1 and CDR2 from the germline V gene are DFQATT and SNEGSKA (reference sequence). V was clipped by 8 bases and J by 1 base, with 12 bases between them. The length of the CDR3 is 13 residues. The DNA of the CDR3 is TGCAGTATAGGACTTAGGAGCAATCAGCCCCAGCATTTT. It yields the protein CSIGLRSNQPQHF.

As concerns this clonotype: The DNA is omitted, as the CDR3 cannot be located on it reliably, and the CDR3 follows TCRdb's listing. This chain joins TRBV20-1 and TRBJ1-1; the D segment call TRBD1 is taken from the table without a DNA check. The CDR3 contains 16 residues when both ends are counted. Per germline, CDR1 DFQATT and CDR2 SNEGSKA (reference sequence). CDR3 amino acids: CCVRSGAGGPWTEAFF.

CDR3 sequence reads: CSASRAGSAYNEQFF. The CDR3 region has the DNA TGCAGTGCTAGTCGGGCAGGGTCCGCCTACAATGAGCAGTTCTTC. The chain joins TRBV20-1 to TRBJ2-1, with TRBD1 as a possible D gene (5 bases). Germline loops: CDR1 DFQATT, CDR2 SNEGSKA (reference sequence). This CDR3 region has 15 residues. V was clipped by 3 bases and J by 2 bases, with 14 bases between them.

The chain couples TRBV11-1 to TRBJ2-1; 8 bases agree with TRBD1. Germline CDR1 SGHAT, CDR2 FQDESV (reference sequence). The CDR3 extends over 17 amino acids. The V segment lost 10 bases and the J segment 6 bases; nucleotides outside the gene matches: 20. CDR3: CATSSGQGKLGGNEQFF. CDR3 in DNA: TGTGCCACAAGCTCCGGACAGGGAAAACTTGGAGGCAATGAGCAGTTCTTC.

This clonotype has only a few counts. A read error may be the cause here, since a much bigger clone is one base away. The V gene is TRBV11-2, the J gene TRBJ2-3; D is undetermined. V dropped 2 bases and J dropped 2 bases, with 5 bases sitting between them. This CDR3 contains 13 residues. CDR1 and CDR2 (germline): SGHAT, FQNNGV. This CDR3 reads CASSLTPTDTQYF. The CDR3 DNA sequence: TGTGCCAGCAGCTTAACACCCACAGATACGCAGTATTTT.